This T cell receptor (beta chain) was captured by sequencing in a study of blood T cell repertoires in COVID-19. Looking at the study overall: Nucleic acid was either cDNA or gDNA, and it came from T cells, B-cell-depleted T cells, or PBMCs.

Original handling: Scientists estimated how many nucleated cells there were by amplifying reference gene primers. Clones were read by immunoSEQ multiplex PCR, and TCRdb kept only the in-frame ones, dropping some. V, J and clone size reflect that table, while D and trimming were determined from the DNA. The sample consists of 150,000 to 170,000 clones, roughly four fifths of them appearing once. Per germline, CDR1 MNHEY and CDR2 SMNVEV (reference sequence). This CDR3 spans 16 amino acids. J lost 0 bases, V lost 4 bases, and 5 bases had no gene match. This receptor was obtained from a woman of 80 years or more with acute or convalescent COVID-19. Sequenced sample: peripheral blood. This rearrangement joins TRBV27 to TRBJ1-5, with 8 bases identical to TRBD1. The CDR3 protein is CASSSRTGISNQPQHF. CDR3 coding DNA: TGTGCCAGCAGTTCACGGACAGGGATTAGCAATCAGCCCCAGCATTTT.